This T cell receptor beta chain was sequenced in a study of shared clonotypes between healthy human individuals. In this sample, this clone turned up once. The CDR3 has 17 amino acids. The J segment lost 5 bases and the V segment lost 6 bases, leaving 11 bases of the junction unmatched. Germline V gives CDR1 MDHEN, CDR2 SYDVKM. Execution of the assay was at deep level. When replicate PCRs were run on sorted subsets, they used about 220 ng DNA, 30,000 to 35,000 T cell genomes. Clones were sequenced by immunoSEQ multiplex PCR, and TCRdb holds only the in-frame ones, with some missing. The sample records some 630,000 clones, about 96% being singletons. Cells designated naive CD8 were CD45RO-negative and were positively selected for CCR7, with terminally differentiated effector memory CD45RA+ cells excluded.

What was sequenced was naive CD8+ T cells sorted from blood. The J gene is TRBJ2-5, the V gene TRBV28; TRBD2 aligns across 14 bases. This receptor was obtained from a woman in her twenties or thirties in good health. The CDR3 loop reads CASSQTRGLAGDETQYF. The CDR3 nucleotides are TGTGCCAGCAGCCAAACCCGGGGACTAGCGGGAGATGAGACCCAGTACTTC.